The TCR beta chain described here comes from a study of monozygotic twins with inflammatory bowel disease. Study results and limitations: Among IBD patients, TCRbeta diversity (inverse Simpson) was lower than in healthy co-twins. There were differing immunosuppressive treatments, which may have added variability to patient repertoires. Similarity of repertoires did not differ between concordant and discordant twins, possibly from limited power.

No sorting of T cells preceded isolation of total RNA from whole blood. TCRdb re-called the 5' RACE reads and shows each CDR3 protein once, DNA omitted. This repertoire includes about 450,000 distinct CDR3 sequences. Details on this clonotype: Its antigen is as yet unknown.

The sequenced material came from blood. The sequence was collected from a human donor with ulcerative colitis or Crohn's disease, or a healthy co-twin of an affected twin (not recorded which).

The CDR3 loop reads CASNTWDRPGELFF. The gene calls are TRBV27 and TRBJ2-2; as DNA is missing, the TRBD1 call by TCRdb cannot be tested. The CDR3 sequence is 14 residues long. Germline values: CDR1 MNHEY, CDR2 SMNVEV (reference sequence).